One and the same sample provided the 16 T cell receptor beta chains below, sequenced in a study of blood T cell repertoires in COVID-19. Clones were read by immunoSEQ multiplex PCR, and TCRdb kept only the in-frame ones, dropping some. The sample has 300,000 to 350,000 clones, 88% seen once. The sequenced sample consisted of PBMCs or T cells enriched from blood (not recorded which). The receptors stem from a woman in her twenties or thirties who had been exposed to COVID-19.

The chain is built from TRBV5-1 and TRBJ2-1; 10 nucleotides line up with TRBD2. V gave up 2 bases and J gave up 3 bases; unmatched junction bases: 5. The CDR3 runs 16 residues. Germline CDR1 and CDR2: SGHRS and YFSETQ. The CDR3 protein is CASSLITSGIYNEQFF. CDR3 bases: TGCGCCAGCAGCTTAATCACTAGCGGGATCTACAATGAGCAGTTCTTC. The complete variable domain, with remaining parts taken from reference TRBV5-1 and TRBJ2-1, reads KAGVTQTPRYLIKTRGQQVTLSCSPISGHRSVSWYQQTPGQGLQFLFEYFSETQRNKGNFPGRFSGRQFSNSRSEMNVSTLELGDSALYLCASSLITSGIYNEQFFGPGTRLTVL.

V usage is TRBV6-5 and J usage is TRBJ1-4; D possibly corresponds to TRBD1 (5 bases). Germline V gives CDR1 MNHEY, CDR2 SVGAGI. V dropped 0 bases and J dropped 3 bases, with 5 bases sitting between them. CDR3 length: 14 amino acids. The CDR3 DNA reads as TGTGCCAGCAGTTACTCGACAGCTAATGAAAAACTGTTTTTT. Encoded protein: CASSYSTANEKLFF.

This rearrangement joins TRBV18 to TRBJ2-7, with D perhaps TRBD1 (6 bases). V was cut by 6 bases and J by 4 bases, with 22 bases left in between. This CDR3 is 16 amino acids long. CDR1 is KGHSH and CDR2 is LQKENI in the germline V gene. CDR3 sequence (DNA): TGTGCCAGCTCGACCTCAGCGGACAGTTTTGGGTACGAGCAGTACTTC. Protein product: CASSTSADSFGYEQYF. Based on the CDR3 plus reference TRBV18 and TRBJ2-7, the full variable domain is NAGVMQNPRHLVRRRGQEARLRCSPMKGHSHVYWYRQLPEEGLKFMVYLQKENIIDESGMPKERFSAEFPKEGPSILRIQQVVRGDSAAYFCASSTSADSFGYEQYFGPGTRLTVT.

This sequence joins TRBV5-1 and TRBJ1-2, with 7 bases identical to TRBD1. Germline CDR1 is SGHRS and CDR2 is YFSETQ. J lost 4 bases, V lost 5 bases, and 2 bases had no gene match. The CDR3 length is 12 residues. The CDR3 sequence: CASRTGTYGYTF. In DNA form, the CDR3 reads TGCGCCAGCAGGACAGGGACCTATGGCTACACCTTC.

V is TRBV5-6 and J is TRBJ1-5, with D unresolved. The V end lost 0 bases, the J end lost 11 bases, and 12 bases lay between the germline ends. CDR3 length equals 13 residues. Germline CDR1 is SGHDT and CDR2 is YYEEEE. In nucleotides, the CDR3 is TGTGCCAGCAGCTTGGCAGGCATTGCAGCCCAGCATTTT. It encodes CASSLAGIAAQHF.

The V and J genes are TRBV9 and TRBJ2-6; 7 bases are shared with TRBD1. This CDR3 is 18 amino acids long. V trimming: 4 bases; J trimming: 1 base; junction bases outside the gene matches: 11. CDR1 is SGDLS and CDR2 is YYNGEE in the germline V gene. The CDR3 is CASSSRQGSLSGANVLTF. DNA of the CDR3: TGTGCCAGCAGCTCCCGACAGGGTTCCCTTTCTGGGGCCAACGTCCTGACTTTC.

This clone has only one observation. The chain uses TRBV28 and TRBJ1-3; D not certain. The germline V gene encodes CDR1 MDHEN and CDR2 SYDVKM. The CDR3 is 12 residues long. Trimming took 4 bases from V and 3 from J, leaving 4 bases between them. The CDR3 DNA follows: TGTGCCAGCAGTTCAATTGGAAACACCATATATTTT. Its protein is CASSSIGNTIYF.

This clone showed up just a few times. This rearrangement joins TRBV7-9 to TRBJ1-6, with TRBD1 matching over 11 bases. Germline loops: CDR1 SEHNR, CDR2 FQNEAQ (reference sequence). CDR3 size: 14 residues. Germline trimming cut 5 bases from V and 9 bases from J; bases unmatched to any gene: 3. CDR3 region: CASSPGTGGSPLHF. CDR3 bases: TGTGCCAGCAGCCCCGGGACAGGGGGTTCACCCCTCCACTTT. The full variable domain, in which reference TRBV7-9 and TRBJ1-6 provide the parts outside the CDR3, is DTGVSQNPRHKITKRGQNVTFRCDPISEHNRLYWYRQTLGQGPEFLTYFQNEAQLEKSRLLSDRFSAERPKGSFSTLEIQRTEQGDSAMYLCASSPGTGGSPLHFGNGTRLTVT.

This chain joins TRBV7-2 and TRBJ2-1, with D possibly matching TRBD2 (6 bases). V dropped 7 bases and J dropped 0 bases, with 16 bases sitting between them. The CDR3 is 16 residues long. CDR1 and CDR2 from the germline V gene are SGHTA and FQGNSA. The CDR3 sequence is CASMLVAGSSYNEQFF. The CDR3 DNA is TGTGCCAGCATGCTTGTTGCGGGGAGCTCCTACAATGAGCAGTTCTTC.

CDR3: CAISPGQGTSNYGYTF. Written as DNA, the CDR3 is TGTGCCATCAGCCCGGGACAGGGCACATCTAACTATGGCTACACCTTC. The chain employs TRBV10-3 and TRBJ1-2, with 9 bases lining up with TRBD1. Per germline, CDR1 ENHRY and CDR2 SYGVKD. V was pared by 6 bases and J by 0 bases, with 8 bases of the junction left unmatched. The CDR3 sequence is 16 residues long.

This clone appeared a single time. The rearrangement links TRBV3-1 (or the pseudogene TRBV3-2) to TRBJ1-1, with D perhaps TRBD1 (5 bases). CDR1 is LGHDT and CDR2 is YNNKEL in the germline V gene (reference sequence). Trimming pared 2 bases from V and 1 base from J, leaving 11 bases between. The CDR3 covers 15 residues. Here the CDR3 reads CASSQRLGGNTEAFF. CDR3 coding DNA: TGTGCCAGCAGCCAAAGATTGGGGGGGAACACTGAAGCTTTCTTT.

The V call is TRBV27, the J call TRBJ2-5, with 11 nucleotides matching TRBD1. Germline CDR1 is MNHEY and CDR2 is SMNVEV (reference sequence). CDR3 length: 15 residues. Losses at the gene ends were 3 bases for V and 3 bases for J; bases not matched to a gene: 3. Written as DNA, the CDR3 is TGTGCCAGCAGTTTGCTGGGACAGGGGGAAGAGACCCAGTACTTC. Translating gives CASSLLGQGEETQYF.

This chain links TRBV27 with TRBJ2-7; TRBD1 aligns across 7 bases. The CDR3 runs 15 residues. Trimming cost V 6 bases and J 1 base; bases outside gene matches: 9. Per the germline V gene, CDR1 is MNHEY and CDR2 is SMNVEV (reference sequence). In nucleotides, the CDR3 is TGTGCCAGCAGCCATCGCCCGGGACAGTCCTACGAGCAGTACTTC. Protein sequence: CASSHRPGQSYEQYF.

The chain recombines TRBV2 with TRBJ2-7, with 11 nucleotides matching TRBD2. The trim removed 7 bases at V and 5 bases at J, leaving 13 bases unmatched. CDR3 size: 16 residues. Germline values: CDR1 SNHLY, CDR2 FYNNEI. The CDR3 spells CASTGRIAGGPDEQYF. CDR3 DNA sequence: TGTGCCAGCACGGGGAGGATAGCGGGAGGGCCGGACGAGCAGTACTTC.

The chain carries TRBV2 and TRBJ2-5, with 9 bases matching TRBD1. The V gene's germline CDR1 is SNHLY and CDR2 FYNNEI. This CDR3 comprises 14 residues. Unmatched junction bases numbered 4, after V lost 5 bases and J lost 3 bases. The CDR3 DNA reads TGTGCCAGCAGTTCTGACAGGGGGGAAGAGACCCAGTACTTC. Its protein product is CASSSDRGEETQYF.

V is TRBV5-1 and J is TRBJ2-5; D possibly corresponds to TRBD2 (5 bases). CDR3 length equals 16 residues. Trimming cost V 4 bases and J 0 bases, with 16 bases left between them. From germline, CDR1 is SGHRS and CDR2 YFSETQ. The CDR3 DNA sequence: TGCGCCAGCAGCCAAGGTTACCGAGCGGACCAAGAGACCCAGTACTTC. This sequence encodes CASSQGYRADQETQYF.